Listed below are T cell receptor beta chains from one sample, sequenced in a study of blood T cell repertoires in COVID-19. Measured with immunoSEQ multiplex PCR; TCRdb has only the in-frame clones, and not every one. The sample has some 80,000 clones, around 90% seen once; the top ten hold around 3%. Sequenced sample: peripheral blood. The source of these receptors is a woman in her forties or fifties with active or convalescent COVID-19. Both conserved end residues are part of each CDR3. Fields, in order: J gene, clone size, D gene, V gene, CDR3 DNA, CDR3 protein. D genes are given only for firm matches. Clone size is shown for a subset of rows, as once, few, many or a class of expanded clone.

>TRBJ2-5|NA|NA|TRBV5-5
TGTGCCAGCAGCAACTTACCGACAGAGCAAGAGACCCAGTACTTC
CASSNLPTEQETQYF
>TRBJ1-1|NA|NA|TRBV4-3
TGCGCCAGCAGCCAAGGAGCTAGGGGTTCCACTGAAGCTTTCTTT
CASSQGARGSTEAFF
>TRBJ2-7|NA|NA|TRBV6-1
TGTGCCAGCAGTGAAGCGCCCGGAGACTTATACGAGCAGTACTTC
CASSEAPGDLYEQYF
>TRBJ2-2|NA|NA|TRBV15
TGTGCCACCAGCGGGGGGATGAACACCGGGGAGCTGTTTTTT
CATSGGMNTGELFF
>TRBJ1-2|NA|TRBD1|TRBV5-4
TGTGCCAGCAGCTTCGACAGGGCCTACTATGGCTACACCTTC
CASSFDRAYYGYTF
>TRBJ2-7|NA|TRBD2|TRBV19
TGTGCCAGTAGTAGCCAACTTGGACTAGCGAAATCCTACGAGCAGTACTTC
CASSSQLGLAKSYEQYF
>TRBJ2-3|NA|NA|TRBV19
TGTGCCAGTAGTATCGGGGGAGCTACAGATACGCAGTATTTT
CASSIGGATDTQYF
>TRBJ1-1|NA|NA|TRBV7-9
TGTGCCAGCAGCCCGGGTTGGAGGACAGCGAACACTGAAGCTTTCTTT
CASSPGWRTANTEAFF
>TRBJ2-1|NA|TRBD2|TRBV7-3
TGTGCCAGCAGTTTACTAGCGGATGCCTACAATGAGCAGTTCTTC
CASSLLADAYNEQFF
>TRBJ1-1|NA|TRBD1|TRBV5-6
TGTGCCAGCAGCTTGATTAAGGGGGCGAAGGGGAACACTGAAGCTTTCTTT
CASSLIKGAKGNTEAFF
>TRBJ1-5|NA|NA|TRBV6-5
TGTGCCAGCAGTTTCCAAAATCAGCCCCAGCATTTT
CASSFQNQPQHF
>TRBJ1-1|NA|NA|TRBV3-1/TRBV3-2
TGTGCCAGCAGCCCAACCGGAGGGTTAACTGAAGCTTTCTTT
CASSPTGGLTEAFF
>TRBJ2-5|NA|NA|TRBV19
TGTGCCAGTAGTGACCAAATTGGCAGGGGAGAGACCCAGTACTTC
CASSDQIGRGETQYF
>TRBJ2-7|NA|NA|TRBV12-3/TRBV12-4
TGTGCCAGCAGCCCAACCCCAGGGTACGAGCAGTACTTC
CASSPTPGYEQYF
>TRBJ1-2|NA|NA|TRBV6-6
TGTGCCAGCAGTACAGGGAACTATGGCTACACCTTC
CASSTGNYGYTF
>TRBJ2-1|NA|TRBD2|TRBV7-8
TGTGCCAGCAGCTTCGGACTAGCGGGGAACAATGAGCAGTTCTTC
CASSFGLAGNNEQFF
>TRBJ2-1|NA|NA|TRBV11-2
TGTGCCAGCAGCTTAGGGACTACTTTTGAGCAGTTCTTC
CASSLGTTFEQFF
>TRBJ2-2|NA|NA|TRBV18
TGTGCCAGCTCACGAGGTGGTAGCACCGGGGAGCTGTTTTTT
CASSRGGSTGELFF
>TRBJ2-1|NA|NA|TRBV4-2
TGTGCCAGCAGCCAGCACGCAGGTAACCCCCCTTACAATGAGCAGTTCTTC
CASSQHAGNPPYNEQFF
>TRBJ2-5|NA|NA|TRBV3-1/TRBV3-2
TGTGCCAGCAGCCAAAGGGGGACCCAAGAGACCCAGTACTTC
CASSQRGTQETQYF
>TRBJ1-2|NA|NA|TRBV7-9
TGTGCCAGCAGCTTCGCGCGGGGGGATTCAAACTATGGCTACACCTTC
CASSFARGDSNYGYTF
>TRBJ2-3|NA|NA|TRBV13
TGTGCCAGCAGTAAAGGCGGGACTACGCAGTATTTT
CASSKGGTTQYF
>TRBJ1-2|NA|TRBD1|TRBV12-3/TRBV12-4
TGTGCCGGGGGGACAGGAGGTATTGGCTACACCTTC
CAGGTGGIGYTF
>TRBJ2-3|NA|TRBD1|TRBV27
TGTGCCAGCAGTCTGGGACAGGGGGCGTCAGGCACAGATACGCAGTATTTT
CASSLGQGASGTDTQYF
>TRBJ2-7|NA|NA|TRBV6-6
TGTGCCAGCAGCCTCGAACCAGGGGCCGACGAGCAGTACTTC
CASSLEPGADEQYF
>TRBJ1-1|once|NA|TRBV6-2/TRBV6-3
TGTGCCAGCAGTTACGAGGGGGGGGACACTGAAGCTTTCTTT
CASSYEGGDTEAFF
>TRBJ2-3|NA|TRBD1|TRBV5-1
TGCGCCAGCAGCTCCGGACAGGGTGGGGATACGCAGTATTTT
CASSSGQGGDTQYF
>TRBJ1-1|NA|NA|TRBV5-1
TGCGCCAGCAGCTTGGAACGGTACACTGAAGCTTTCTTT
CASSLERYTEAFF
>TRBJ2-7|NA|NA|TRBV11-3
TGTGCCAGCAGCTCGCGGGCCGGTGACTACGAGCAGTACTTC
CASSSRAGDYEQYF
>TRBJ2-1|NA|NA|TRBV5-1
TGCGCCAGCAGCTTTCGCCAGGGGGGTCGCGGTGAGCAGTTCTTC
CASSFRQGGRGEQFF
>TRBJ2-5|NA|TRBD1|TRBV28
TGTGCCAGCAAGGGTAGGGGGACAGGGTTTCGGGGCCAAGAGACCCAGTACTTC
CASKGRGTGFRGQETQYF
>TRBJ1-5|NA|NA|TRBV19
TGTGCCAGTAGTATAGGAGGAGCCCATCAGCCCCAGCATTTT
CASSIGGAHQPQHF
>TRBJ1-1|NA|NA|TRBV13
TGTGCCAGCAGCCTCCGGGGAGGGGGGACTGAAGCTTTCTTT
CASSLRGGGTEAFF
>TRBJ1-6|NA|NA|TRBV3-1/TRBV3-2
TGTGCCAGCAGCCACAGTGGCTATAATTCACCCCTCCACTTT
CASSHSGYNSPLHF
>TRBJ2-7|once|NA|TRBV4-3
TGCGCCAGCAGCCGAAACAGGGTTAGGGACGAGCAGTACTTC
CASSRNRVRDEQYF
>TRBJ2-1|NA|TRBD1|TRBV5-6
TGTGCCAGCAGCTCCCCACAGGGGGCATCCTACAATGAGCAGTTCTTC
CASSSPQGASYNEQFF
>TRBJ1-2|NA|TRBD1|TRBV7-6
TGTGCCAGCAGCTTAGCGTCGGCAGGGGGCTCTGGCTACACCTTC
CASSLASAGGSGYTF
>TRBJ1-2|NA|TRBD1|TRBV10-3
TGTGCCATCCCACGGGAACTTACAGGGGGAGAGAACTATGGCTACACCTTC
CAIPRELTGGENYGYTF
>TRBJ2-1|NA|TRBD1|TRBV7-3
TGTGCCAGCGGCAACAGGGGAAATGAGCAGTTCTTC
CASGNRGNEQFF
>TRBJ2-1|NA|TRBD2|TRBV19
TGTGCCAGTAGTCAGAGCCCGGGGCTAGCGGGGTACAATGAGCAGTTCTTC
CASSQSPGLAGYNEQFF
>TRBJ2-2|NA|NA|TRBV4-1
TGCGCCAGCAGCTCCCTCGGTTCGGGCACCGGGGAGCTGTTTTTT
CASSSLGSGTGELFF
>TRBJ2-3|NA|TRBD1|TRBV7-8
TGTGCCAGCAGCCCTGGGGACAGGGGAGGGACAGATACGCAGTATTTT
CASSPGDRGGTDTQYF
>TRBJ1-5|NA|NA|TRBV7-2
TGTGCCAGCAGCTTAGCTAGGGAGCAGCCCCAGCATTTT
CASSLAREQPQHF
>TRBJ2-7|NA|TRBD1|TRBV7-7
TGTGCTAGCAGCACCGGGACAGGAGCTCGGGAGCAGTACTTC
CASSTGTGAREQYF
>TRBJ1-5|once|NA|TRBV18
TGTGCCAGCTCACCCGACAGCCAGGATCAGCCCCAGCATTTT
CASSPDSQDQPQHF
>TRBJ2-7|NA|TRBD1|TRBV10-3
TGTGCCATCAGTGAGTCGGGGGGACAGGGGATCAACGAGCAGTACTTC
CAISESGGQGINEQYF